One sample yielded the 7 T cell receptor beta chains listed below, sequenced in a study of T cells in Graves' hyperthyroidism and ophthalmopathy. Amplification of TCR beta CDR3 regions was performed using RNA transcripts as template. The HTBI set primed first-round TCR CDR3 RT-PCR. MiXCR was run by TCRdb on the multiplex PCR reads, yielding one entry per CDR3 protein. The data show over 200,000 distinct CDR3 sequences, roughly 14% seen once. Sequencing used blood. Every receptor here comes from a middle-aged woman with Graves' hyperthyroidism that later progressed to Graves' ophthalmopathy.

This clonotype was seen at least ten times. V gene TRBV10-2 combines with J gene TRBJ2-7; D call uncertain. The CDR3 is 12 residues long. Germline V gene lookup returns CDR1 WSHSY and CDR2 SAAADI. V gave up 8 bases and J gave up 5 bases, with 13 bases separating them. CDR3 coding DNA: TGCGCCAGCTCCCACCTGGTCAACGAGCAGTACTTC. It codes for CASSHLVNEQYF.

Ten or more counts support this clonotype. The chain uses TRBV20-1 and TRBJ2-1; possible D gene TRBD2, 5 bases. V was pared by 3 bases and J by 8 bases, with 11 bases between. Germline V lookup: CDR1 DFQATT, CDR2 SNEGSKA (reference sequence). The CDR3 is 12 residues long. The CDR3 DNA reads as TGCAGTGCTAGCTCTAGTAGCGATGAGCAGTTCTTC. The encoded protein is CSASSSSDEQFF.

This clonotype occurred a few times. The chain couples TRBV18 to TRBJ2-3; TRBD1 matches at 12 bases. This CDR3 is built from 17 residues. V lost 0 bases and J lost 4; bases outside the gene matches: 5. Germline CDR1 and CDR2: KGHSH and LQKENI. The CDR3 here is CASSPPGTGGIADTQYF. The CDR3 DNA reads as TGTGCCAGCTCACCACCCGGGACAGGGGGCATTGCAGATACGCAGTATTTT.

This clonotype was counted many times. The J gene is TRBJ2-1, the V gene TRBV20-1; 9 nucleotides line up with TRBD2. The V segment lost 0 bases and the J segment 6 bases; nucleotides outside the gene matches: 6. From germline, CDR1 is DFQATT and CDR2 SNEGSKA (reference sequence). The CDR3 is 15 residues long. The CDR3 coding sequence is TGCAGTGCTAGAGATGTAGCGGGAGAGAGCAATGAGCAGTTCTTC. This codes for CSARDVAGESNEQFF.

This clonotype was seen repeatedly, ten times or more. The chain recombines TRBV20-1 with TRBJ1-1; weak D call: TRBD1 (6 bases). The V end was cut by 2 bases, the J end by 1 base, with 14 bases between. CDR1 and CDR2 from the germline V gene are DFQATT and SNEGSKA (reference sequence). The length of the CDR3 is 15 residues. The CDR3: CSARRTGTSNTEAFF. CDR3 nucleotides: TGCAGTGCTAGAAGAACCGGGACATCGAACACTGAAGCTTTCTTT.

This clonotype was picked up many times. This chain joins TRBV24-1 and TRBJ1-4, with 7 bases identical to TRBD1. The CDR3 covers 14 residues. Germline V gene sequence: CDR1 KGHDR, CDR2 SFDVKD. V was clipped by 6 bases and J by 7 bases; unmatched bases: 7. The CDR3 DNA reads as TGTGCCACCAGTACAGGGGATTCTAGTGAAAAACTGTTTTTT. Translating gives CATSTGDSSEKLFF.

The V and J genes are TRBV11-2 and TRBJ1-3; D might be TRBD1 (6 bases). With 5 bases removed from V and 0 bases from J, the gap between germline ends came to 14 bases. The CDR3 has 16 residues. The germline V gene has CDR1 SGHAT and CDR2 FQNNGV. CDR3 nucleotides: TGTGCCAGCAGCACCCGTACAGGGTTCTCTGGAAACACCATATATTTT. This gives the protein CASSTRTGFSGNTIYF.